This T cell receptor (beta chain) originates from a study of blood T cell repertoires in COVID-19. Overall study: COVID-19 samples from acute and convalescent phases originated in the United States, Italy and Spain.

Study processing details: Quantification of nucleated cells was approximated via reference gene primer amplification. Assay used: immunoSEQ multiplex PCR; TCRdb lists only in-frame clones, some missing. The D gene and trimming were derived from the DNA, and the V and J assignments and clone size from that table. This sample yields roughly 74,000 clones, of which 88% are seen a single time; less than 2% belongs to the top ten. Germline CDR1 is SGHNT and CDR2 is YYREEE (reference sequence). The CDR3 covers 15 residues. The V end was cut by 0 bases, the J end by 2 bases, with 9 bases between. This sequence was found in an elderly woman with active or convalescent COVID-19. V usage is TRBV5-4 and J usage is TRBJ1-3; no clear D gene. The specimen sequenced was peripheral blood. The CDR3 loop is CASSLGQQPGNTIYF. CDR3 bases: TGTGCCAGCAGCTTGGGACAACAACCTGGAAACACCATATATTTT.